A single sample is the source of the 5 T cell receptor beta chains below, sequenced in a study of beta chain features in type 1 diabetes (dated by TCRdb to the late 2010s). Beyond this particular receptor, the publication reports: In all four CD4+ subsets, TCRB CDR3 length was moderately but significantly shorter in type 1 diabetes patients.

These receptors have no identified antigens. Receptors were amplified or captured by the immunoSEQ multiplex PCR assay. The High Capacity cDNA Reverse Transcription Kit was used to reverse transcribe all of the isolated RNA, meaning that expressed TCRB transcripts were what got sequenced. Here the immuneACCESS table is served through TCRdb, limited to in-frame sequences with V and J called. Missing clones are a known gap in these copies; in checked studies unresolved V genes cover under half, and the rest lacks a known reason. The sample yields approximately 160,000 clones; more than 60% were counted once. Approximately 0.09% of the sample is in the top ten clones. The sample was naive CD4+ T cells from blood. Explained via the paper, the cell subset or site label denotes: true naive CD4+ T cells. The receptors shown here come from a man between 25 and 39 years old with type 1 diabetes.

The V call is TRBV10-3, the J call TRBJ2-1, with D possibly matching TRBD2 (5 bases). CDR3 length: 12 residues. Deletions cut 2 bases from V and 7 bases from J, with 6 bases between. The germline V gene has CDR1 ENHRY and CDR2 SYGVKD. CDR3 sequence reads: CAISERRNEQFF. CDR3 nucleotide sequence: TGTGCCATCAGTGAGAGGAGGAATGAGCAGTTCTTC.

CDR3 in amino acids: CAWTRDDYNSPLHF. Here the CDR3 DNA reads TGTGCCTGGACGCGAGATGACTATAATTCACCCCTCCACTTT. This chain connects TRBV30 to TRBJ1-6; no reliable D call. Germline loops: CDR1 GTSNPN, CDR2 SVGIG (reference sequence). The CDR3 length is 14 residues. V gave up 4 bases and J gave up 3 bases, with 10 bases separating them. Using reference TRBV30 and TRBJ1-6 for the parts outside the CDR3, the full variable domain is SQTIHQWPATLVQPVGSPLSLECTVEGTSNPNLYWYRQAAGRGLQLLFYSVGIGQISSEVPQNLSASRPQDRQFILSSKKLLLSDSGFYLCAWTRDDYNSPLHFGNGTRLTVT.

The gene calls are TRBV4-1 and TRBJ1-6; D uncertain. Trimming pared 3 bases from V and 8 bases from J, leaving 11 bases between. This CDR3 is 14 amino acids long. Germline V gene sequence: CDR1 MGHRA, CDR2 YSYEKL. The CDR3 region has the DNA TGCGCCAGCAGCCAGGAGTGGGCGGATTCACCCCTCCACTTT. Amino acid sequence: CASSQEWADSPLHF.

The count of this clone is one. The chain employs TRBV23-1 and TRBJ1-5; a possible D gene is TRBD1 (6 bases). TRBV23-1 is an ORF, with its function uncertain. This CDR3 spans 17 amino acids. Trimming took 0 bases from V and 7 from J, leaving 19 bases between them. CDR3 amino acids: CASSQSEYRVRGQPQHF. CDR3 nucleotide sequence: TGCGCCAGCAGTCAATCGGAGTACAGGGTCAGGGGCCAGCCCCAGCATTTT.

This chain uses TRBV4-3 with TRBJ2-7; the D is unclear. Germline CDR1 LGHNA, CDR2 YSLEER. The CDR3 loop spans 13 amino acids. V shed 0 bases and J shed 8 bases, with 11 bases lying between them. The CDR3 coding sequence is TGCGCCAGCAGCCAAGATCGGGCAATGAAGCAGTACTTC. It translates to CASSQDRAMKQYF.